A single sample gave rise to the 8 T cell receptor beta chains below, sequenced in a study of OX40 agonist ivuxolimab in advanced cancers. This table comes from immunoSEQ multiplex PCR, and its TCRdb copy is limited to in-frame clones, with some not included. The profile shows around 70,000 clones, roughly 88% of them singletons. The material sequenced was CD4+ or CD8+ T cells sorted from blood, taken in a trial of the OX40 agonist ivuxolimab. The receptors were sampled from an adult with an advanced solid tumor such as melanoma, head and neck, liver or kidney cancer.

This chain links TRBV10-2 with TRBJ1-6, with a possible D match to TRBD1 (6 bases). Trimming removed 10 bases from V and 8 bases from J, with 15 bases in between. This CDR3 contains 13 residues. Looked up from germline, CDR1 is WSHSY and CDR2 is SAAADI. The CDR3 loop is CATKGESDSPLHF. The DNA of the CDR3 is TGCGCCACAAAGGGGGAGAGTGATTCACCCCTCCACTTT.

The J gene is TRBJ2-1, the V gene TRBV25-1, with D tentatively TRBD1 (6 bases). CDR3 length equals 12 residues. The V end was cut by 2 bases, the J end by 7 bases, with 6 bases between. Germline V gives CDR1 MGHDK, CDR2 SYGVNS. In DNA form, the CDR3 reads TGTGCCAGCAGTGAACAGGGGAATGAGCAGTTCTTC. As protein: CASSEQGNEQFF. The variable domain in full, completed from reference TRBV25-1 and TRBJ2-1, reads EADIYQTPRYLVIGTGKKITLECSQTMGHDKMYWYQQDPGMELHLIHYSYGVNSTEKGDLSSESTVSRIRTEHFPLTLESARPSHTSQYLCASSEQGNEQFFGPGTRLTVL.

V is TRBV29-1 and J is TRBJ1-1; D is ambiguous. Germline CDR1 and CDR2: SQVTM and ANQGSEA. The CDR3 is made up of 14 amino acids. Trimming removed 6 bases from V and 1 base from J, with 15 bases in between. The CDR3: CSVPSERQNTEAFF. DNA for the CDR3: TGCAGCGTCCCCTCGGAACGCCAGAACACTGAAGCTTTCTTT.

V gene TRBV7-6 combines with J gene TRBJ1-2; a weak D match, TRBD1 (5 bases). Trimming removed 6 bases at V and 4 bases at J, with 12 bases between. The germline V gene has CDR1 SGHVS and CDR2 FNYEAQ. The CDR3 length is 13 residues. The CDR3 is CASSFPGGYGYTF. The CDR3, as DNA: TGTGCCAGCAGTTTCCCGGGGGGCTATGGCTACACCTTC.

A few counts support this clone. The genes are TRBV2 and TRBJ2-3; TRBD2 matches 12 bases. With 2 bases clipped from V and 4 bases from J, the junction kept 4 bases outside the gene matches. The CDR3 has 16 amino acids. The germline CDR1 and CDR2 sequences are SNHLY and FYNNEI. CDR3 residues: CASSELAGGQADTQYF. The CDR3 bases are TGTGCCAGCAGTGAACTAGCGGGGGGGCAAGCAGATACGCAGTATTTT.

The rearrangement joins TRBV5-1 to TRBJ2-2; 11 bases fit TRBD2. With 4 bases clipped from V and 7 bases from J, the junction kept 6 bases outside the gene matches. The CDR3 runs 15 residues. Per the germline V gene, CDR1 is SGHRS and CDR2 is YFSETQ. The CDR3 is CASSQTSGAYGELFF. DNA for the CDR3: TGCGCCAGCAGCCAGACTAGCGGGGCCTACGGGGAGCTGTTTTTT.

V is TRBV4-2 and J is TRBJ1-1; 12 positions agree with TRBD1. The V gene end was trimmed by 3 bases and the J gene end by 4 bases; junction bases not matched to a gene: 3. Germline CDR1 LGHNA, CDR2 YNFKEQ. This CDR3 is 15 amino acids long. The DNA for the CDR3 is TGTGCCAGCAGCCAGGGACAGGGGGCGAGCACTGAAGCTTTCTTT. It translates to CASSQGQGASTEAFF.

V gene TRBV7-3 combines with J gene TRBJ2-1; D is uncertain. Germline CDR1 is SGHTA and CDR2 is FQGTGA. The CDR3 runs to 13 residues. Between the trimmed V and J ends, which lost 7 bases and 5 bases, there was a span of 12 bases. CDR3 residues: CASNSFRDNEQFF. As DNA, the CDR3 is TGTGCCAGCAACTCTTTCCGTGACAATGAGCAGTTCTTC.